This is a list of T cell receptor beta chains from one sample in a study of CD8 T cells in ankylosing spondylitis. Each CDR3 protein is one row after TCRdb ran MiXCR on the 5' RACE reads. The table includes around 430,000 distinct CDR3 sequences, 17% detected once. Sequences were obtained from blood, either unsorted or a sorted T cell fraction (not recorded which). The receptors were sampled from a male donor with ankylosing spondylitis. Both conserved end residues are part of each CDR3. The D gene is left open where the match is weak. Some rows mark clone size as missing; the rest say once, few, many or name a class of expanded clone.

clone size,J gene,V gene,D gene,CDR3 DNA,CDR3 protein
many,TRBJ2-7,TRBV29-1,.,TGCAGACCCCCCGCAGGACCTTCCTACGAGCAGTACTTC,CRPPAGPSYEQYF
.,TRBJ2-5,TRBV7-2,.,TGTGCCAGCAGCTCTAGGGGGGCCGGGACCCAGTACTTC,CASSSRGAGTQYF
.,TRBJ1-6,TRBV4-1,.,TGCGCCAGCAGCCTCCGGGACCTTGATAATTCACCCCTCCACTTT,CASSLRDLDNSPLHF
few,TRBJ2-7,TRBV3-1,.,TGTGCCAGCAGCCGCCGAATTGACTACGAGCAGTACTTC,CASSRRIDYEQYF
.,TRBJ2-1,TRBV9,TRBD2,TGTGCCAGCAGCGTAGGGGCTAGCGGGACGAATGAGCAGTTCTTC,CASSVGASGTNEQFF
.,TRBJ1-3,TRBV5-5,.,TGTGCCAGCAGCTTGGTCCCTTACTCTGGAAACACCATATATTTT,CASSLVPYSGNTIYF
.,TRBJ2-3,TRBV5-1,.,TGCGCCAGCAGCCTTCGTCGGTTAGACCGAGACACAGATACGCAGTATTTT,CASSLRRLDRDTDTQYF
.,TRBJ1-5,TRBV20-1,TRBD1,TGCAGTGCCTTTATGACAGGGGTGGATCAGCCCCAGCATTTT,CSAFMTGVDQPQHF
many,TRBJ2-3,TRBV29-1,TRBD1,TGCAGCGTCCTTACCGGGGACAGGGGTCGTGGTACGCAGTATTTT,CSVLTGDRGRGTQYF
.,TRBJ2-1,TRBV7-3,TRBD2,TGTGCCAGCAGCTCGACTAGCACGGGCGAGCAGTTCTTC,CASSSTSTGEQFF
.,TRBJ2-7,TRBV12-3/TRBV12-4,.,TGTGCCAGCACCAAATCTTACGAGCAGTACTTC,CASTKSYEQYF
few,TRBJ2-5,TRBV20-1,TRBD2,TGCAGTGCTAGATTGACTAGCGCTACGGGCGGGGCGGAGACCCAGTACTTC,CSARLTSATGGAETQYF
few,TRBJ2-4,TRBV20-1,.,TGCAGTGCCACGAGGGGGGAACTAGCCAAAAACATTCAGTACTTC,CSATRGELAKNIQYF
.,TRBJ2-2,TRBV4-1,TRBD2,TGCGCCAGCAGCCAAGATCTGGTAGCGGGAGTATTGGTCACCGGGGAGCTGTTTTTT,CASSQDLVAGVLVTGELFF
many,TRBJ2-2,TRBV12-3/TRBV12-4,.,TGTGCCAGCAGTAGCCGGGCCACAAACACCGGGGAGCTGTTTTTT,CASSSRATNTGELFF
.,TRBJ1-5,TRBV5-8,.,TGTGCCAGCAGCTTGCTGCCGAATCAGCCCCAGCATTTT,CASSLLPNQPQHF
.,TRBJ2-2,TRBV7-2,.,TGTGCCAGCAGCCCGAAAAACACCGGGGAGCTGTTTTTT,CASSPKNTGELFF
few,TRBJ2-2,TRBV12-3/TRBV12-4,TRBD2,TGTGCCAGCAGCAGGACTAGCGGGCGCACCGGGGAGCTGTTTTTT,CASSRTSGRTGELFF
.,TRBJ2-5,TRBV7-9,.,TGTGCCAGCAGCTTAGAGGGGGTCCAAGAGACCCAGTACTTC,CASSLEGVQETQYF
.,TRBJ2-3,TRBV12-2,.,TGTGCAAGTCGCTTAGCGTCGACGGCGGATCACAGATACGCAAGTACCCAGTATTTT,CASRLASTADHRYASTQYF
.,TRBJ2-4,TRBV29-1,.,TGCAGCGTGGGATCCGGGGAAAACATTCAGTACTTC,CSVGSGENIQYF
many,TRBJ1-1,TRBV12-3/TRBV12-4,.,TGTGCCGAGGGGAGGGCGGGCATGAACACTGAAGCTTTCTTT,CAEGRAGMNTEAFF
few,TRBJ2-3,TRBV24-1,.,TGTGCCACCAGTGAGAGGGATACGCAGTATTTT,CATSERDTQYF
few,TRBJ2-2,TRBV30,.,TGTGCCTGGAGTGTAGCAAACACCGGGGAGCTGTTTTTT,CAWSVANTGELFF
few,TRBJ1-1,TRBV12-3/TRBV12-4,.,TGTGCCAGCAGTCCCGGGGTTGTGTACACTGAAGCTTTCTTT,CASSPGVVYTEAFF
.,TRBJ2-1,TRBV12-3/TRBV12-4,TRBD2,TGTGCCAGCAGTTCAAGCGGGGGGGCTGTTGATGAGCAGTTCTTC,CASSSSGGAVDEQFF
.,TRBJ1-1,TRBV7-3,.,TGTGCCAGCAGCTTCCGGGTCTTCAACGCTGAAGCTTTCTTT,CASSFRVFNAEAFF
few,TRBJ1-2,TRBV6-1,TRBD1,TGTGCCAGCAGTCTTTACCGGGACAGTCATGGCTACACCTTC,CASSLYRDSHGYTF
many,TRBJ1-1,TRBV12-3/TRBV12-4,TRBD1,TGTGCCAGCAGTCAGGGACAGGGGGCTTCGAACACTGAAGCTTTCTTT,CASSQGQGASNTEAFF
.,TRBJ1-1,TRBV5-1,.,TGCGCCAGCAGCACCGACAGCATAATGAACACTGAAGCTTTCTTT,CASSTDSIMNTEAFF
few,TRBJ2-1,TRBV20-1,.,TGCAGTGCTAGAAACTCGCGGGCGCACAATGAGCAGTTCTTC,CSARNSRAHNEQFF
few,TRBJ2-1,TRBV27,TRBD2,TGTGCCAGCAGTTTACTGGGCCAGCGGGGGCCAGCCCACAATGAGCAGTTCTTC,CASSLLGQRGPAHNEQFF
medium-sized,TRBJ1-2,TRBV29-1,.,TGCAGCGTTGAAGATTTAGAGGGGAAGGGTGGCTACACCTTC,CSVEDLEGKGGYTF
many,TRBJ1-3,TRBV12-3/TRBV12-4,.,TGTGCCAGCAGTTTAATCCCGTACTCTGGAAACACCATATATTTT,CASSLIPYSGNTIYF
few,TRBJ2-5,TRBV20-1,TRBD2,TGCAGTGCTAGCACTAGCGACGGGACCCAGTACTTC,CSASTSDGTQYF
once,TRBJ2-7,TRBV6-2/TRBV6-3,TRBD1,TGTGCCAGCAAAATGGGACAGGCATACGAGCAGTACTTC,CASKMGQAYEQYF
few,TRBJ2-1,TRBV5-5,.,TGTGCCAGCAGCACCAGCCAGGGACTGTACGATGAGCAGTTCTTC,CASSTSQGLYDEQFF
few,TRBJ1-1,TRBV29-1,TRBD1,TGCAGCGCTGTGACAGGGACTGAAGCTTTCTTT,CSAVTGTEAFF